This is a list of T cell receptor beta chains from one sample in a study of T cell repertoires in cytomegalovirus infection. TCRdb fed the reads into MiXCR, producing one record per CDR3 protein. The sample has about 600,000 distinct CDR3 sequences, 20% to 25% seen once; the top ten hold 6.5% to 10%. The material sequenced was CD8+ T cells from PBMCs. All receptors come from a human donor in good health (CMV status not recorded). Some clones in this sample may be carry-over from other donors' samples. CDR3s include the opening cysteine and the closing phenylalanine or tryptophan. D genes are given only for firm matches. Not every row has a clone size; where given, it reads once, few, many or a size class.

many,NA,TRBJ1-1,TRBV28,TGTGCCAGCAGTTTCGTGGGCCAAGTAATGAACACTGAAGCTTTCTTT,CASSFVGQVMNTEAFF
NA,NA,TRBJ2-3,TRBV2,TGTGCCAGCTTTGGACCTGTAGATACGCAGTATTTT,CASFGPVDTQYF
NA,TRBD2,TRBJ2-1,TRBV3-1,TGTGCCAGCAGCCAAGGGGCGGGGGGGCGAAATGAGCAGTTCTTC,CASSQGAGGRNEQFF
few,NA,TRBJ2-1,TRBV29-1,TGCAGCGTTGAAGATTACAGTCAGGGGAAATACTCCTACAATGAGCAGTTCTTC,CSVEDYSQGKYSYNEQFF
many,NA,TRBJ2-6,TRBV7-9,TGTGCCAGCAGCCCACCTTCCGGGCTAACCTCTGGGGCCAACGTCCTGACTTTC,CASSPPSGLTSGANVLTF
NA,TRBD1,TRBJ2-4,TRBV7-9,TGTGCCAGCAGCTCAGGACAGGGGGTGTTTGACATTCAGTACTTC,CASSSGQGVFDIQYF
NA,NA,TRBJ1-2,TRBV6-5,TGTGCCAGCAGTTACTCGACTGGGGCTGGCTACACCTTC,CASSYSTGAGYTF
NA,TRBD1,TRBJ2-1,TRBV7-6,TGTGCCAGCAGCTTAGGGACAGGGCCGATCTCCTACAATGAGCAGTTCTTC,CASSLGTGPISYNEQFF
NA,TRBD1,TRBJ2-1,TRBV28,TGTGCCAGCAGAGACAGGGGCTACAAGGGGCAGGCTGAGCAGTTCTTC,CASRDRGYKGQAEQFF
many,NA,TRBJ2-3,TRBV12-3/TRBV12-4,TGTGCCAGCAGCGACTACGGAGACAGCACAGATACGCAGTATTTT,CASSDYGDSTDTQYF
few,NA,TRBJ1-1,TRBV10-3,TGTGCCATCGGTGGGAAGGTTTCGGACACTGAAGCTTTCTTT,CAIGGKVSDTEAFF
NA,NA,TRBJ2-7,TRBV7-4,TGTGCCAGCAGCTTAGATGGACCCGGCCGCTACGAGCAGTACTTC,CASSLDGPGRYEQYF
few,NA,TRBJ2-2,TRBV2,TGTGCCAGCAGCTCGACAGGAGAAAGGACCGGGGAGCTGTTTTTT,CASSSTGERTGELFF
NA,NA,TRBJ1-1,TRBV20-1,TGCAGTGCTAGATTGACAGGGAACACTGAAGCTTTCTTT,CSARLTGNTEAFF
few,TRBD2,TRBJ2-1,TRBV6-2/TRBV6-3,TGTGCCAGCAGTTCGAGCGGGGGGGCCGTCAATGAGCAGTTCTTC,CASSSSGGAVNEQFF
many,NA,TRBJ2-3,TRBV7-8,TGTGCCAGCAGCTTAGCGCTGTGGGGCACAGATACGCAGTATTTT,CASSLALWGTDTQYF
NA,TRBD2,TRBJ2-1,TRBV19,TGTGCCAGTACCCCCCGGGGGGGAACCTACAATGAGCAGTTCTTC,CASTPRGGTYNEQFF
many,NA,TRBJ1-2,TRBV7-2,TGTGCCACCCTTCGGGACGGGAGCTTTAACTATGGCTACACCTTC,CATLRDGSFNYGYTF
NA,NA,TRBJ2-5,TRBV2,TGTGCCAGCAGTGACCCCCCTGGGGTAGCATGGTATACCCAGTACTTC,CASSDPPGVAWYTQYF
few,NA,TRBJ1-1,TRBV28,TGTGCCAGCAGCGATCAGGGGAACACTGAAGCTTTCTTT,CASSDQGNTEAFF
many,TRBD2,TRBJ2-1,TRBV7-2,TGTGCCAGCAGCTTTCTCGCGCGGGGGGGCCACGATGAGCAGTTCTTC,CASSFLARGGHDEQFF
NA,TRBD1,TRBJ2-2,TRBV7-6,TGTGCCAGCAGCCCAAAGGTGGCAGGGGGCTACACCGGGGAGCTGTTTTTT,CASSPKVAGGYTGELFF
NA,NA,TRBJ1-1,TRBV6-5,TGTGCCAGCAGTGGACATCCCCTGGGCACTGAAGCTTTCTTT,CASSGHPLGTEAFF
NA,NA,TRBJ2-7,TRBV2,TGTGCCAGCAGTGTTCCCCGGGACAAGGACGAGCAGTACTTC,CASSVPRDKDEQYF
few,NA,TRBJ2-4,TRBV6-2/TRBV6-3,TGTGCCAGCAGTTACTCGGAGGGACTAGCCAAAAACATTCAGTACTTC,CASSYSEGLAKNIQYF
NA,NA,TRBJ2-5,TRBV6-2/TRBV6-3,TGTGCCAGCAGTTATGGGACCCAGTACTTC,CASSYGTQYF
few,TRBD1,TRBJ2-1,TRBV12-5,TGTGCTAGTGGTTTGGTGGGACAGGGGCTTTACAATGAGCAGTTCTTC,CASGLVGQGLYNEQFF
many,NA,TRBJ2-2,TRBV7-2,TGTGCCAGCAGCCACCCCTCCCGGGACCCCGCCGGGGAGCTGTTTTTT,CASSHPSRDPAGELFF
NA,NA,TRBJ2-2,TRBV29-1,TGCAGCGTTTCGAGTAGCGAGAACACCGGGGAGCTGTTTTTT,CSVSSSENTGELFF
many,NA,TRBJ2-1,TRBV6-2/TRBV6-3,TGTGCCAGCAGTTACTCGGTGGGGGGAGCCTACAATGAGCAGTTCTTC,CASSYSVGGAYNEQFF
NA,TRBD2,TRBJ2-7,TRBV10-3,TGTGACATCAGTGAGCCGACTAGCGGGGGTCTCGAGCAGTACTTC,CDISEPTSGGLEQYF
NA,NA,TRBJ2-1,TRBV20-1,TGCAGTGCTAGAACCCCCAATGGACAAGAGCAGTTCTTC,CSARTPNGQEQFF
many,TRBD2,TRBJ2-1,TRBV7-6,TGTGCCAGCAGCTTAGGGGGACTACCGCAGTTCTTC,CASSLGGLPQFF
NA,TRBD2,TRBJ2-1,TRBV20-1,TGCAGTGCTAGAGATCGGGACGGGGGGGGAAACAATGAGCAGTTCTTC,CSARDRDGGGNNEQFF
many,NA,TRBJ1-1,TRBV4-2,TGTGCCAGCAGCCCTCCCCCCGTATTGAACACTGAAGCTTTCTTT,CASSPPPVLNTEAFF
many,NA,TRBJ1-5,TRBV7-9,TGTGCCAGCAGCTTCGAATCGAATCTTCAGCCCCAGCATTTT,CASSFESNLQPQHF
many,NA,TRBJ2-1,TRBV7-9,TGTGCCAGCAGCTTAGGTTTTTCGGGCAGGCCATACAATGAGCAGTTCTTC,CASSLGFSGRPYNEQFF
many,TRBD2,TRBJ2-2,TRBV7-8,TGTGCCAGCAGCTCCCCAGCGGGGGGTGGGTACACCGGGGAGCTGTTTTTT,CASSSPAGGGYTGELFF